This is a list of T cell receptor beta chains from one sample in a study of tumor and adjacent non-tumor tissue in lung cancer. One entry per CDR3 protein, called by TCRdb with MiXCR from the multiplex PCR reads. The sample yields about 86,000 distinct CDR3 sequences, 75% to 85% seen once. Sequenced: distant non-tumor lung tissue. The receptors were sampled from a woman aged 50 to 60 with non-small cell lung cancer. Each CDR3 is given with its conserved first and last residue. D genes are given only for firm matches. Clone size is not always given. Where it is, it says once, few, many or a class for expanded clones.

V	D	size	J	DNA	CDR3
TRBV6-6	.	medium-sized	TRBJ2-7	TGTGCCAGCAGTTTTAGGTTGCGGGACTTCGAGCAGTACTTC	CASSFRLRDFEQYF
TRBV4-1	.	.	TRBJ2-1	TGCACCAGCAGCCAGGCTAGTAACAATGAGCAGTTCTTC	CTSSQASNNEQFF
TRBV29-1	.	.	TRBJ2-7	TGCAGCATCTCCCGGGACGGCGAGCAGTCCTTC	CSISRDGEQSF
TRBV6-1	TRBD1	.	TRBJ1-5	TGTGCCAGCTGTATACCCTGGGACAGTCGTCAGCCCCAGCATTTT	CASCIPWDSRQPQHF
TRBV7-9	.	few	TRBJ2-7	TGTGTCAGCAGCTTGCGGGGAACCTACGAGCAGTGCTTC	CVSSLRGTYEQCF
TRBV11-2	.	once	TRBJ1-2	TGTGCCAACAGTTCACGACACGAGGGGGGCTACGGCCACACCTTC	CANSSRHEGGYGHTF
TRBV28	.	once	TRBJ1-5	TGTGCTAGCAGTCCGAGGTACAAGGGGAATCAGCCCCAGCATTTT	CASSPRYKGNQPQHF
TRBV11-2	.	.	TRBJ2-3	TGTACCAGCAGCTTAGGGGTCCTAACTAACGCAGATACGCAGTATTTT	CTSSLGVLTNADTQYF
TRBV19	TRBD2	.	TRBJ2-7	TGTGCCAGTAGTAGGGTGACTAGCGGCTACGAGCAGTACTTC	CASSRVTSGYEQYF
TRBV5-6	.	many	TRBJ2-7	TGTGCCAGCAGCTTAACAGGGAACGACGAGCAGTACTTC	CASSLTGNDEQYF
TRBV11-2	TRBD2	few	TRBJ2-1	TGTGTCAGTAGCTTAGAAGCTAGCGGGAGAGCTGAGCAGTTCTTC	CVSSLEASGRAEQFF
TRBV10-3	TRBD1	.	TRBJ1-2	TGTGCCATCAGTGACCGTGCGGCCGGGGCAGGGGGTGATGGCTACACCTTC	CAISDRAAGAGGDGYTF
TRBV5-1	TRBD2	.	TRBJ2-7	TGCGTCAGCAGCTTTCTAGCGGAGCCCTCCTACGAGCAGTACTTC	CVSSFLAEPSYEQYF
TRBV5-4	.	.	TRBJ2-1	TGTGCCAGCAGCTTGGGTGGCAGGGTGGATGAGCAATTATTC	CASSLGGRVDEQLF
TRBV11-1	TRBD2	once	TRBJ2-1	TGTGCCACGAGCTTAGGGAGGACTAGCGGCCCTGAGCAGCTCTTC	CATSLGRTSGPEQLF
TRBV7-6	TRBD2	many	TRBJ2-1	TGTGCCAGCAGTTTAAGCGGGAAGGGTCTTAGCTCCTACAATGAGCAGTTCTTC	CASSLSGKGLSSYNEQFF
TRBV5-5	.	.	TRBJ2-7	TGTGCCAGCGAGTTCTCCATTTTCGACAGAGTCTACGAGCAGTACTTC	CASEFSIFDRVYEQYF
TRBV5-1	TRBD1	once	TRBJ2-3	TGCGCCAGCAGCTCGACAGGGCGAGCCGATATGCAGTATTTT	CASSSTGRADMQYF
TRBV29-1	.	.	TRBJ1-1	TGCAGGGCTCACATCCCCACAGGAGCCGAAGCTTTCTTT	CRAHIPTGAEAFF
TRBV12-3/TRBV12-4	.	.	TRBJ1-2	TGTGCCAACAGTTTGCGGACCGACCATGGCTACATCTTC	CANSLRTDHGYIF
TRBV7-8	.	once	TRBJ1-6	TGTGCCGGCAGCTTACCCAGCTATAATTCACCCCTCCACTTT	CAGSLPSYNSPLHF
TRBV29-1	TRBD2	.	TRBJ2-1	TGCGGCGTTGAAGATCCCCAGCGGGATGGTTACAATGAGCAATTCTTC	CGVEDPQRDGYNEQFF
TRBV27	.	.	TRBJ1-5	TGTGGCAGCAGTTTATTAGGGAACCGCAATCAGCCCCAGCATTTT	CGSSLLGNRNQPQHF
TRBV18	.	.	TRBJ1-5	TGTGCCAGCTCGTCCTCCTCCGGGGGCGCTCAGCCCCAGCATTTT	CASSSSSGGAQPQHF
TRBV4-2	TRBD2	.	TRBJ2-1	TGTGCCAGCACCCAAGATCGTAGCGGGAGCTCATACAATGAGCAGTTCTTC	CASTQDRSGSSYNEQFF
TRBV14	.	.	TRBJ2-1	TGTACCAGCAGCCTTACGGCAGGCCACAATGAGCAGTTCTTC	CTSSLTAGHNEQFF
TRBV11-2	.	.	TRBJ2-3	TGTGCCAGCAACTTAGGGATCCTAACTTGCACAGATACGCAGTATTTT	CASNLGILTCTDTQYF
TRBV29-1	.	once	TRBJ1-2	TGCAACGTAGATCCGGGGGGCTACAATGGCTACACTTTC	CNVDPGGYNGYTF
TRBV6-5	.	.	TRBJ2-2	TGTGCCAGCAGAACAGGGCTCCATGCCGGGGAGCTGTTATTT	CASRTGLHAGELLF
TRBV29-1	.	.	TRBJ1-1	TGCAGAGTCGGCGTACAGACATGGAACATTGAAGCTTTCTTT	CRVGVQTWNIEAFF
TRBV29-1	.	.	TRBJ2-5	TGCGGCGCTGCGACGCGGGAAGAGACCCAGTACTTC	CGAATREETQYF
TRBV20-1	.	.	TRBJ1-2	TGCAGTATGGACATGGGCTATGGCTACGCCTTC	CSMDMGYGYAF
TRBV10-2	.	.	TRBJ2-1	TGCACCAGCAGTGCTAGTACGGGCACTGGGCAGTTCTTC	CTSSASTGTGQFF
TRBV11-2	.	.	TRBJ2-1	TGTGCCAGCAGCCTTGTCGATTTC	CASSLVDF
TRBV19	.	.	TRBJ2-1	TGTGCCAGTAGCCCAATAGTGGGAGGGGGTAATGAGCAGTTCTTC	CASSPIVGGGNEQFF
TRBV6-5	.	.	TRBJ2-7	TGTGCAAGCAGTAACGGGGGAGCCCCCTACGAGCAGTACTTC	CASSNGGAPYEQYF
TRBV20-1	TRBD2	.	TRBJ2-5	TGCAGTGCTCTACCCCTGACTAGCGGGACCCAAGAGACCCAGTACTTC	CSALPLTSGTQETQYF
TRBV5-1	.	few	TRBJ1-1	TGCGCCAGCAGCCATGACCCCGGGAGCACTGAAGCTTTCTTT	CASSHDPGSTEAFF
TRBV21-1	.	.	TRBJ2-5	TGTGCCAGCACTCTAAGGGTGACAGGGCGGCAAGAGTCCCAGTACTTC	CASTLRVTGRQESQYF
TRBV20-1	TRBD2	.	TRBJ2-7	TGCAGTGCCAGACTAGCGGGAGTCGACTACGAGCAGTACTTC	CSARLAGVDYEQYF
TRBV6-5	TRBD2	many	TRBJ2-7	TGTGCCAGCAGTTACTCGAGGCGGGAGACGGCCGAGCAGTACTTC	CASSYSRRETAEQYF
TRBV6-2/TRBV6-3	TRBD1	.	TRBJ1-1	TGTGCCTGCGGTTACATCACAGGGGGCATCGAAACTGAAGCTTTCTTT	CACGYITGGIETEAFF
TRBV12-3/TRBV12-4	TRBD2	.	TRBJ2-7	TGTGCCGGTCGGACTAGCGGAACCTACGAACAGTACTTC	CAGRTSGTYEQYF
TRBV6-2/TRBV6-3	.	.	TRBJ2-1	TGTGCCAGTAGTTTAGTCCCTTTCAATGAGCAGTTCTTC	CASSLVPFNEQFF
TRBV10-3	TRBD2	.	TRBJ2-3	TGTGCCATAAGAGTAACGGGAGGGGGAGATACGCAGTATTTT	CAIRVTGGGDTQYF
TRBV10-2	.	.	TRBJ1-5	TGCGCCAGCAGAAAAGCAGGGTCTTACAATCAGCCCCAGCATTTT	CASRKAGSYNQPQHF
TRBV10-1	.	.	TRBJ2-5	TGCGCCAGCAGTGGGACAGTCCAAGAGACCCAGCACTTC	CASSGTVQETQHF
TRBV20-1	.	.	TRBJ2-6	TGCAGTGTTGGTACCCGGGATGGGGCCAACGTCCTGACTTTC	CSVGTRDGANVLTF
TRBV28	TRBD1	many	TRBJ2-5	TGTGCCAGCAGTACTCCGGGACAGGGGGAGAAAGAGACCCAGTACTTC	CASSTPGQGEKETQYF
TRBV12-3/TRBV12-4	.	.	TRBJ2-7	TGTGCCAGCAGTTTACTGCTCGGAGAACATTACTTC	CASSLLLGEHYF
TRBV4-2	.	.	TRBJ2-2	TGTGCCAACAGCCAAGATCATACGGGTCCGGGGGAGTTGTTTTTT	CANSQDHTGPGELFF
TRBV12-3/TRBV12-4	.	.	TRBJ1-2	TGTGCCAGCAGTTTAGCGCTGGGCAGGACTAACTATGGCTACACTTTC	CASSLALGRTNYGYTF
TRBV10-3	.	.	TRBJ2-3	TGTGCCAGTATGGACAGCGGTAGCACAGATACGCCGAATTTT	CASMDSGSTDTPNF
TRBV11-2	.	.	TRBJ2-3	TGTGCCAGCAGCTTAGTGACAAATACAGATACGCAGTATTTT	CASSLVTNTDTQYF